These 25 T cell receptor beta chains were sequenced from one sample in a study of blood T cell repertoires in COVID-19. Clones were sequenced by immunoSEQ multiplex PCR, and TCRdb holds only the in-frame ones, with some missing. There are 250,000 to 300,000 clones in the sample; approximately 89% occur only once, and 11% lies in the top ten. Sequenced: peripheral blood. The source is a woman under 40 with COVID-19, enrolled during active disease.

V usage is TRBV29-1 and J usage is TRBJ1-3; D is ambiguous. The CDR3 is made up of 14 amino acids. Germline CDR1 and CDR2: SQVTM and ANQGSEA. V was trimmed by 6 bases and J by 2 bases, leaving 14 bases between them. The CDR3 region has the DNA TGCAGCGTAGCCCCCACCGGTCCTGGAAACACCATATATTTT. Translated: CSVAPTGPGNTIYF.

The J gene is TRBJ2-7, the V gene TRBV7-8, with 7 positions matching TRBD1. Trimming cost V 1 base and J 1 base; bases outside gene matches: 7. The germline V gene encodes CDR1 SGHVS and CDR2 FQNEAQ. The CDR3 has 16 amino acids. CDR3 sequence: CASSLENPTGSYEQYF. For the CDR3, the DNA is TGTGCCAGCAGCTTAGAGAACCCGACAGGGTCCTACGAGCAGTACTTC.

This clone has just one count. The chain links TRBV7-6 to TRBJ1-5, with TRBD1 identical over 9 bases. V lost 1 base, J lost 6 bases, and 4 bases stayed unmatched. The CDR3 is made up of 15 amino acids. The germline V gene encodes CDR1 SGHVS and CDR2 FNYEAQ. Here the CDR3 DNA reads TGTGCCAGCAGCTTAGGGACAGGGGTGCGTCAGCCCCAGCATTTT. Amino acid sequence: CASSLGTGVRQPQHF.

The chain links TRBV4-1 to TRBJ2-7; 8 nucleotides agree with TRBD2. Germline trimming cut 3 bases from V and 3 bases from J; bases unmatched to any gene: 4. This CDR3 is built from 14 residues. Germline assignment: CDR1 MGHRA and CDR2 YSYEKL. The CDR3 sequence is CASSQRAGDYEQYF. Written as DNA, the CDR3 is TGCGCCAGCAGCCAGCGAGCGGGAGACTACGAGCAGTACTTC.

V usage is TRBV15 and J usage is TRBJ1-5; the D is unclear. V was shortened by 4 bases and J by 4 bases, with 8 bases between the two germline ends. The CDR3 is 13 residues long. The germline V gene encodes CDR1 LNHNV and CDR2 YYDKDF (reference sequence). CDR3 nucleotides: TGTGCCACCAGCACCAGAAGTAATCAGCCCCAGCATTTT. Its protein is CATSTRSNQPQHF.

V is TRBV5-4 and J is TRBJ2-5; 9 positions match TRBD1. This CDR3 region has 16 residues. CDR1 SGHNT and CDR2 YYREEE come from the germline V gene (reference sequence). The ends lost 2 bases at V and 1 base at J; junction bases unmatched: 6. DNA for the CDR3: TGTGCCAGCAGCTTCCATCCGACAGGGGGCCAAGAGACCCAGTACTTC. Translated: CASSFHPTGGQETQYF.

The gene calls are TRBV6-5 and TRBJ1-1; D may be TRBD1 (6 bases). V lost 8 bases and J 11 bases, leaving 21 bases between the germline ends. The CDR3 is made up of 13 amino acids. Germline V gene lookup returns CDR1 MNHEY and CDR2 SVGAGI. The DNA of the CDR3 is TGTGCCAGCGAAGCGACAGGACTTCAAACTGCTTTCTTT. Translated, it gives CASEATGLQTAFF.

The J gene is TRBJ1-1, the V gene TRBV3-1 (or the pseudogene TRBV3-2), with D unclear. V shed 7 bases and J shed 1 base, with 10 bases lying between them. The CDR3 spans 13 residues. Germline V CDR1 and CDR2: LGHDT, YNNKEL (reference sequence). The CDR3 loop is CASKRRENTEAFF. The CDR3 DNA reads as TGTGCCAGCAAAAGGAGGGAGAACACTGAAGCTTTCTTT.

The chain links TRBV6-5 to TRBJ1-4; D not resolved. Trimming removed 4 bases from V and 5 bases from J, with 11 bases in between. This CDR3 region has 14 residues. Germline V gene lookup returns CDR1 MNHEY and CDR2 SVGAGI. Here the CDR3 DNA reads TGTGCCAGCAGTTGGACTGAGGAAAATGAAAAACTGTTTTTT. It is translated as CASSWTEENEKLFF.

There are a few counts of this clone. The chain is built from TRBV5-1 and TRBJ1-5; 7 nucleotides line up with TRBD1. Germline V gene lookup returns CDR1 SGHRS and CDR2 YFSETQ. Unmatched junction bases numbered 8, after V lost 4 bases and J lost 10 bases. This CDR3 spans 13 amino acids. CDR3 in amino acids: CASSITGEEPQHF. The CDR3 DNA is TGCGCCAGCAGCATTACAGGGGAGGAACCCCAGCATTTT.

The chain has TRBV19 and TRBJ1-6; 7 positions match TRBD1. Germline V lookup: CDR1 LNHDA, CDR2 SQIVND (reference sequence). This CDR3 spans 15 amino acids. The junction had 6 bases not matched to a gene; V was cut back by 5 bases and J by 5 bases. This chain's CDR3 is CASSLGQVDNSPLHF. The CDR3 DNA follows: TGTGCCAGTAGTCTCGGACAGGTGGATAATTCACCCCTCCACTTT.

The chain is built from TRBV7-9 and TRBJ1-1, with 7 bases matching TRBD1. Germline V gene sequence: CDR1 SEHNR, CDR2 FQNEAQ (reference sequence). J was trimmed by 7 bases and V by 5 bases; bases with no gene match: 13. The CDR3 loop spans 15 amino acids. The CDR3, as DNA: TGTGCCAGCAGCCCCCACCTTACAGGGGCGCTTGAAGCTTTCTTT. It encodes CASSPHLTGALEAFF. Combining the CDR3 with reference TRBV7-9 and TRBJ1-1 gives the whole variable domain DTGVSQNPRHKITKRGQNVTFRCDPISEHNRLYWYRQTLGQGPEFLTYFQNEAQLEKSRLLSDRFSAERPKGSFSTLEIQRTEQGDSAMYLCASSPHLTGALEAFFGQGTRLTVV.

The chain has TRBV5-5 and TRBJ2-5; 9 bases agree with TRBD2. The germline V gene has CDR1 SGHKS and CDR2 YYEKEE (reference sequence). This CDR3 has 15 residues. V shed 6 bases and J 4 bases; nucleotides not matched to a gene: 10. The chain's CDR3 is CASIQRTSARETQYF. CDR3 DNA: TGTGCCAGCATCCAACGGACTAGCGCCCGAGAGACCCAGTACTTC.

The chain couples TRBV28 to TRBJ2-1; perhaps TRBD1 as D (5 bases). Trimming cost V 2 bases and J 8 bases, with 13 bases left between them. CDR3 length equals 14 residues. Per germline, CDR1 MDHEN and CDR2 SYDVKM. CDR3 sequence reads: CASSLLQGYDEQFF. CDR3 nucleotides: TGTGCCAGCAGTTTACTCCAGGGTTATGATGAGCAGTTCTTC.

This clone was seen just once. The V and J genes are TRBV7-7 and TRBJ2-1; a possible D gene is TRBD2 (5 bases). Deletions cut 5 bases from V and 6 bases from J, with 17 bases between. This CDR3 region has 15 residues. Germline values: CDR1 SSHAT, CDR2 FNYEAQ (reference sequence). CDR3 DNA: TGTGCCAGCAGCAATGGACGGGGAAAGACCAATGAGCAGTTCTTC. It yields the protein CASSNGRGKTNEQFF.

The chain has TRBV24-1 and TRBJ2-5; possible D gene TRBD2, 6 bases. Germline CDR1 and CDR2: KGHDR and SFDVKD. This CDR3 is built from 16 residues. Trimming took 1 base from V and 5 from J, leaving 16 bases between them. CDR3 amino acids: CATSDLAAEGRETQYF. The DNA for the CDR3 is TGTGCCACCAGTGATTTAGCGGCCGAAGGGAGGGAGACCCAGTACTTC.

The chain joins TRBV2 to TRBJ2-5; 9 bases match TRBD2. The V gene's germline CDR1 is SNHLY and CDR2 FYNNEI. The CDR3 covers 15 residues. V trimming: 8 bases; J trimming: 0 bases; junction bases outside the gene matches: 7. CDR3 sequence (DNA): TGTGCCAGCCAGGCGGGAGGGGGCTACCAAGAGACCCAGTACTTC. Residues: CASQAGGGYQETQYF. The full variable domain, completed using reference TRBV2 and TRBJ2-5, is EPEVTQTPSHQVTQMGQEVILRCVPISNHLYFYWYRQILGQKVEFLVSFYNNEISEKSEIFDDQFSVERPDGSNFTLKIRSTKLEDSAMYFCASQAGGGYQETQYFGPGTRLLVL.

The genes are TRBV4-1 and TRBJ2-5, with 13 bases lining up with TRBD2. After removal of 9 bases from V and 5 bases from J, the junction contained 21 bases not matched to a gene. CDR1 MGHRA and CDR2 YSYEKL come from the germline V gene. The CDR3 length is 19 residues. DNA for the CDR3: TGCGCCAGTAAACAATCTCACGGCGGACTAGCGGGGGCAGGCGAGACCCAGTACTTC. This sequence encodes CASKQSHGGLAGAGETQYF.

This chain uses TRBV27 with TRBJ1-2, with 7 bases matching TRBD1. The trim removed 5 bases at V and 4 bases at J, leaving 4 bases unmatched. This CDR3 spans 13 amino acids. Germline values: CDR1 MNHEY, CDR2 SMNVEV (reference sequence). The DNA for the CDR3 is TGTGCCAGCAGTCCCTCAGGGGGCTATGGCTACACCTTC. It yields the protein CASSPSGGYGYTF.

This chain connects TRBV4-1 to TRBJ2-7, with 7 bases fitting TRBD2. V was clipped by 4 bases and J by 0 bases; unmatched bases: 9. The CDR3 contains 16 residues. Germline V lookup: CDR1 MGHRA, CDR2 YSYEKL. The CDR3 loop is CASSPSGDGISYEQYF. CDR3 DNA: TGCGCCAGCAGCCCCAGCGGGGACGGGATCTCCTACGAGCAGTACTTC.

V gene TRBV7-8 combines with J gene TRBJ1-5, with 8 positions matching TRBD1. V was pared by 3 bases and J by 6 bases, with 4 bases of the junction left unmatched. The germline V gene has CDR1 SGHVS and CDR2 FQNEAQ. CDR3 length: 14 amino acids. The CDR3 DNA reads TGTGCCAGCAGCTTCGGACAGGGAGGTCAGCCCCAGCATTTT. As protein: CASSFGQGGQPQHF. The full variable domain, rest sourced from reference TRBV7-8 and TRBJ1-5, is GAGVSQSPRYKVAKRGQDVALRCDPISGHVSLFWYQQALGQGPEFLTYFQNEAQLDKSGLPSDRFFAERPEGSVSTLKIQRTQQEDSAVYLCASSFGQGGQPQHFGDGTRLSIL.

This rearrangement joins TRBV5-5 to TRBJ2-4; D ambiguous. This CDR3 spans 16 amino acids. V lost 1 base, J lost 0 bases, and 11 bases lay in between. Looked up from germline, CDR1 is SGHKS and CDR2 is YYEKEE (reference sequence). The CDR3 loop reads CASSLRGELAKNIQYF. CDR3 nucleotide sequence: TGTGCCAGCAGCTTGCGAGGAGAACTAGCCAAAAACATTCAGTACTTC.

This clone was picked up a small number of times. The V call is TRBV7-2, the J call TRBJ1-5, with D tentatively TRBD1 (5 bases). Germline CDR1 is SGHTA and CDR2 is FQGNSA. Deletions cut 5 bases from V and 7 bases from J, with 12 bases between. The CDR3 contains 13 residues. The CDR3 coding sequence is TGTGCCAGCAGCCCCGACAGAACCCAGCCCCAGCATTTT. Residues: CASSPDRTQPQHF. Using reference TRBV7-2 and TRBJ1-5 for the parts outside the CDR3, the full variable domain is GAGVSQSPSNKVTEKGKDVELRCDPISGHTALYWYRQSLGQGLEFLIYFQGNSAPDKSGLPSDRFSAERTGGSVSTLTIQRTQQEDSAVYLCASSPDRTQPQHFGDGTRLSIL.

The table lists this clone with a count of one. The genes are TRBV4-1 and TRBJ1-2; 8 bases map to TRBD1. Germline-derived CDR1 and CDR2 are MGHRA and YSYEKL. The CDR3 consists of 15 residues. With 4 bases clipped from V and 8 bases from J, the junction kept 12 bases outside the gene matches. CDR3 sequence: CASSLVTQGARGYTF. The CDR3 region has the DNA TGCGCCAGCAGCCTCGTAACCCAGGGGGCGCGAGGCTACACCTTC.

The V gene is TRBV5-4, the J gene TRBJ1-2; D gene unclear. CDR1 is SGHNT, CDR2 YYREEE, per germline (reference sequence). The CDR3 spans 12 residues. V was pared by 1 base and J by 7 bases, with 8 bases between. The CDR3 DNA sequence: TGTGCCAGCAGCTTGTCCCCAGGTGGCTACACCTTC. Protein sequence: CASSLSPGGYTF.